What follows are 11 T cell receptor beta chains derived from one specimen sequenced in a study of T cell responses to AZD1222 COVID-19 vaccine. Measured with immunoSEQ multiplex PCR; TCRdb has only the in-frame clones, and not every one. The sample yields fewer than 110,000 clones, about 93% seen once. The sample was peripheral blood, taken 28 days after the second AZD1222 dose. These receptors originate from an adult who received the AZD1222 COVID-19 vaccine.

V usage is TRBV7-9 and J usage is TRBJ1-2; D not resolved. V shed 5 bases and J shed 4 bases, with 11 bases lying between them. The V gene's germline CDR1 is SEHNR and CDR2 FQNEAQ (reference sequence). CDR3 size: 13 residues. CDR3 amino acids: CASSPVGSYGYTF. The CDR3 DNA is TGTGCCAGCAGCCCAGTAGGTTCCTATGGCTACACCTTC.

Comments on this clone: Additional DNA sequences in this sample encode the identical CDR3. V and J are TRBV10-3 and TRBJ2-3; D possibly corresponds to TRBD2 (6 bases). The CDR3 spans 13 residues. The germline gives CDR1 ENHRY, CDR2 SYGVKD. V dropped 6 bases and J dropped 2 bases, with 9 bases sitting between them. In nucleotides, the CDR3 is TGTGCCATCAGCACGGGGGTCACAGATACGCAGTATTTT. This gives the protein CAISTGVTDTQYF.

The genes are TRBV5-8 and TRBJ1-1; possibly TRBD1 for D (6 bases). Germline values: CDR1 SGHTS, CDR2 YDEGEE. Trimming shortened V by 6 bases and J by 8 bases, and 14 bases separated the two germline ends. CDR3 length equals 12 residues. In DNA, the CDR3 is TGTGCCAGCACTTGGTGGGGGGCCGAAGCTTTCTTT. Translating gives CASTWWGAEAFF.

The chain couples TRBV3-1 (or the pseudogene TRBV3-2) to TRBJ2-7; TRBD2 matches 16 bases. Germline V gene data show CDR1 as LGHDT and CDR2 as YNNKEL (reference sequence). With V trimmed by 8 bases and J by 6 bases, 10 bases remained unmatched. The CDR3 extends over 16 amino acids. The CDR3 nucleotides are TGTGCCAGCGAGGCGCCGGGACTAGCGGGAGGGAGCGAGCAGTACTTC. Its protein product is CASEAPGLAGGSEQYF.

The CDR3 DNA follows: TGTGCCAGCAGCTTTCACGGAACTGCCGAGACCCAGTACTTC. The encoded protein is CASSFHGTAETQYF. The chain recombines TRBV3-1 (or the pseudogene TRBV3-2) with TRBJ2-5; the D is unclear. There are 14 residues in the CDR3. Germline CDR1 is LGHDT and CDR2 is YNNKEL (reference sequence). V lost 5 bases and J 5 bases, leaving 15 bases between the germline ends.

This sequence joins TRBV6-5 and TRBJ1-2; 9 nucleotides line up with TRBD1. The V and J ends lost 6 bases and 8 bases, in that order; junction bases with no gene match: 7. The CDR3 is 13 residues long. Germline V gene sequence: CDR1 MNHEY, CDR2 SVGAGI. Written as DNA, the CDR3 is TGTGCCAGCAGACAGGGGGCGAGGGACGGCTACACCTTC. It encodes CASRQGARDGYTF.

The CDR3 loop reads CAAGGVNTEAFF. DNA for the CDR3: TGTGCCGCGGGGGGCGTGAACACTGAAGCTTTCTTT. The V gene is TRBV28, the J gene TRBJ1-1; the D gene is possibly TRBD1 (6 bases). Germline-derived CDR1 and CDR2 are MDHEN and SYDVKM. The V and J ends lost 11 bases and 0 bases respectively, with 10 bases between them. The CDR3 covers 12 residues. Filled out from reference TRBV28 and TRBJ1-1, the complete variable domain reads DVKVTQSSRYLVKRTGEKVFLECVQDMDHENMFWYRQDPGLGLRLIYFSYDVKMKEKGDIPEGYSVSREKKERFSLILESASTNQTSMYLCAAGGVNTEAFFGQGTRLTVV.

This rearrangement joins TRBV20-1 to TRBJ2-1; 8 bases are a match to TRBD2. Trimming removed 3 bases from V and 2 bases from J; junction bases left unmatched: 6. The CDR3 consists of 15 residues. The germline CDR1 and CDR2 sequences are DFQATT and SNEGSKA (reference sequence). CDR3 amino acids: CSASVAGGPYNEQFF. As DNA, the CDR3 is TGCAGTGCTAGTGTTGCGGGGGGACCCTACAATGAGCAGTTCTTC.

The chain couples TRBV6-5 to TRBJ2-1; 7 bases align to TRBD2. The ends lost 7 bases at V and 0 bases at J; junction bases unmatched: 6. There are 15 residues in the CDR3. CDR1 is MNHEY and CDR2 is SVGAGI in the germline V gene. CDR3 residues: CASKIGGSSYNEQFF. As DNA, the CDR3 is TGTGCCAGCAAAATCGGGGGGAGCTCCTACAATGAGCAGTTCTTC.

This chain connects TRBV18 to TRBJ1-4; D perhaps matches TRBD1 (5 bases). Looked up from germline, CDR1 is KGHSH and CDR2 is LQKENI. Between the trimmed V and J ends, which lost 3 bases and 8 bases, there was a span of 13 bases. CDR3 length: 14 amino acids. The CDR3 here is CASSPREGREKLFF. The DNA of the CDR3 is TGTGCCAGCTCACCCAGGGAAGGGAGAGAAAAACTGTTTTTT.

This chain uses TRBV6-5 with TRBJ1-2; 8 nucleotides agree with TRBD1. V was clipped by 6 bases and J by 4 bases; unmatched bases: 7. CDR1 MNHEY and CDR2 SVGAGI come from the germline V gene. This CDR3 is built from 14 residues. CDR3 in amino acids: CASRPGGSVYGYTF. The CDR3 nucleotides read TGTGCCAGCAGACCAGGGGGCTCAGTCTATGGCTACACCTTC.